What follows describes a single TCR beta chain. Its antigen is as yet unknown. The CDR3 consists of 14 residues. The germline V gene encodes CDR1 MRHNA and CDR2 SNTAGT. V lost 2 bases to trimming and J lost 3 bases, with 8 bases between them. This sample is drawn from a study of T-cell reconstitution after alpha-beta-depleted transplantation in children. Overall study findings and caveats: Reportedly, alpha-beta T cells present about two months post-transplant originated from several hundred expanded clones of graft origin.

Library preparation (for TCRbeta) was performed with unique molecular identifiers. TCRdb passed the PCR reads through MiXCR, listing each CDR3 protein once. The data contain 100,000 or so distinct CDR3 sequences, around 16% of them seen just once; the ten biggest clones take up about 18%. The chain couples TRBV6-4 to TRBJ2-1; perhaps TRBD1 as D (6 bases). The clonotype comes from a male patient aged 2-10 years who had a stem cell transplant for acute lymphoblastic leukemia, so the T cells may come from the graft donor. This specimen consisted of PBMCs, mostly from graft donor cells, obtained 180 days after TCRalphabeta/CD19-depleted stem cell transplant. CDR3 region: CASSDRTDYNEQFF. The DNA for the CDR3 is TGTGCCAGCAGTGACAGGACAGACTACAATGAGCAGTTCTTC.